Sequencing of this T cell receptor (beta chain) was carried out in a study of type 1 regulatory T cells. V lost 7 bases and J lost 8, with 12 bases in between. Germline loops: CDR1 ENHRY, CDR2 SYGVKD. The CDR3 consists of 12 residues. Remarks on this clonotype: The antigen remains unidentified.

TCRdb reanalysed the reads using MiXCR and keeps one entry per CDR3 protein. The sample has about 62,000 distinct CDR3 sequences, approximately 67% seen once. The specimen sequenced was cultured non-Tr1 T cells, either the whole culture or a sorted T cell fraction (not recorded which). The V and J genes are TRBV10-3 and TRBJ1-3, with D perhaps TRBD1 (5 bases). The clonotype was recovered from a human donor in good health. The chain's CDR3 is CAIKELGDTIYF. The CDR3, as DNA: TGTGCCATCAAGGAATTAGGGGACACCATATATTTT.